This entry lists 28 T cell receptor beta chains sequenced from one sample in a study of blood T cells in healthy people across ages. Primers used in a second PCR of roughly 7 to 12 cycles were a sample-barcoded 5' primer and a J-beta primer mix. One entry per CDR3 protein, called by TCRdb with MiXCR from the 5' RACE reads. The table shows 2 million or so distinct CDR3 sequences, with around 48% occurring only once. Input material: blood. The receptor set was obtained from a woman aged 40 to 50 in good health.

The chain employs TRBV12-3 or TRBV12-4 and TRBJ2-7, with TRBD2 identical over 7 bases. Matching the DNA end better, TRBJ2-5 makes the J call doubtful. The CDR3 is 14 amino acids. Here the CDR3 reads CASSLKSGEGTQYF. For the CDR3, the DNA is TGTGCCAGCAGTTTAAAGTCCGGGGAGGGGACCCAGTACTTC.

This clonotype was recorded a few times. The chain employs TRBV6-2 or TRBV6-3 and TRBJ2-4; D unresolved. Looked up from germline, CDR1 is MNHEY and CDR2 is SVGEGT. The CDR3 runs to 11 residues. The V end was cut by 7 bases, the J end by 6 bases, with 7 bases between. CDR3 bases: TGTGCCAGCACCCATGGAAACATTCAGTACTTC. It yields the protein CASTHGNIQYF.

V gene TRBV7-3 combines with J gene TRBJ2-4; 8 bases agree with TRBD2. This CDR3 is built from 14 residues. V was pared by 4 bases and J by 9 bases, with 8 bases of the junction left unmatched. Germline CDR1 and CDR2: SGHTA and FQGTGA. The CDR3 region is CASSSHGGASIQYF. DNA for the CDR3: TGTGCCAGCAGCTCCCACGGGGGGGCGAGCATTCAGTACTTC.

The V call is TRBV7-9, the J call TRBJ1-5; TRBD1 matches at 11 bases. Per germline, CDR1 SEHNR and CDR2 FQNEAQ (reference sequence). V dropped 5 bases and J dropped 2; count of bases not matched to a gene: 5. This CDR3 is 16 amino acids long. CDR3 sequence: CASSPGQGAGNQPQHF. CDR3 sequence (DNA): TGTGCCAGCAGCCCCGGACAGGGGGCCGGCAATCAGCCCCAGCATTTT.

Turning to this clonotype: A read error is possible here, since a much larger clone lies one base away. The chain combines TRBV27 with TRBJ2-4, with D possibly matching TRBD1 (6 bases). The closer fit of TRBJ2-7 to the DNA end suggests the J call may be wrong. CDR3 length: 12 residues. CDR1 is MNHEY, CDR2 SMNVEV, per germline (reference sequence). CDR3 amino acids: CAGRTDSYEQYF. CDR3 bases: TGTGCCGGCAGGACAGACTCCTACGAGCAGTACTTC.

J is TRBJ2-1 and V is TRBV5-1, with D uncertain. Germline V gives CDR1 SGHRS, CDR2 YFSETQ. CDR3 length equals 13 residues. The ends were cut back, 0 bases at V and 9 bases at J, with 10 bases in the middle. The CDR3 protein is CASSLEGSGEQFF. DNA for the CDR3: TGCGCCAGCAGCTTGGAAGGTTCCGGTGAGCAGTTCTTC. Full variable domain (rest looked up from reference TRBV5-1 and TRBJ2-1): KAGVTQTPRYLIKTRGQQVTLSCSPISGHRSVSWYQQTPGQGLQFLFEYFSETQRNKGNFPGRFSGRQFSNSRSEMNVSTLELGDSALYLCASSLEGSGEQFFGPGTRLTVL.

The CDR3 reads CASTAGSSGNTIYF. CDR3 nucleotide sequence: TGTGCCAGCACCGCAGGGAGCTCTGGAAACACCATATATTTT. The chain recombines TRBV2 with TRBJ1-3; the D gene is possibly TRBD1 (5 bases). V was trimmed by 7 bases and J by 0 bases, leaving 10 bases between them. The CDR3 is 14 amino acids. Germline-derived CDR1 and CDR2 are SNHLY and FYNNEI. The full variable domain, with the rest looked up from reference TRBV2 and TRBJ1-3, is EPEVTQTPSHQVTQMGQEVILRCVPISNHLYFYWYRQILGQKVEFLVSFYNNEISEKSEIFDDQFSVERPDGSNFTLKIRSTKLEDSAMYFCASTAGSSGNTIYFGEGSWLTVV.

There are a few counts of this clonotype. The chain links TRBV7-2 to TRBJ2-5, with 7 bases that match TRBD1. The ends lost 5 bases at V and 4 bases at J; junction bases unmatched: 13. The CDR3 totals 16 residues. Germline values: CDR1 SGHTA, CDR2 FQGNSA. The chain's CDR3 is CASSPRTGRMGETQYF. CDR3 sequence (DNA): TGTGCCAGCAGCCCTCGGACAGGTCGGATGGGAGAGACCCAGTACTTC.

The CDR3 region has the DNA TGTGCCAGCAGCCAGGGTTGGGGTGGACTAGCGGGGAGCACAGATACGCAGTATTTT. As protein: CASSQGWGGLAGSTDTQYF. The V gene is TRBV4-2, the J gene TRBJ2-3, with 12 bases matching TRBD2. From germline, CDR1 is LGHNA and CDR2 YNFKEQ. The CDR3 extends over 19 amino acids. Losses at the gene ends were 3 bases for V and 0 bases for J; bases not matched to a gene: 10.

The rearrangement joins TRBV20-1 to TRBJ1-4; the D gene is possibly TRBD1 (6 bases). CDR1 and CDR2 from the germline V gene are DFQATT and SNEGSKA (reference sequence). Trimming cost V 5 bases and J 7 bases, with 17 bases left between them. This CDR3 is built from 14 residues. CDR3 DNA sequence: TGCAGTGCTCTACACGCAGGGGAAGCTGAAAAACTGTTTTTT. Its protein is CSALHAGEAEKLFF.

This clonotype was recorded a few times. The rearrangement links TRBV7-9 to TRBJ1-2; D gene unclear. V shed 5 bases and J shed 4 bases, with 14 bases lying between them. This CDR3 spans 14 amino acids. The germline V gene has CDR1 SEHNR and CDR2 FQNEAQ (reference sequence). In nucleotides, the CDR3 is TGTGCCAGCAGCCAGGCAGGATTGTTCTATGGCTACACCTTC. It translates to CASSQAGLFYGYTF.

V gene TRBV2 combines with J gene TRBJ1-1; tentatively, D is TRBD1 (6 bases). Germline V gene lookup returns CDR1 SNHLY and CDR2 FYNNEI. This CDR3 spans 14 amino acids. The germline V and J ends were trimmed by 7 bases and 10 bases, with 22 bases remaining between them. CDR3 amino acids: CASTEARGPGRAFF. CDR3 coding DNA: TGTGCCAGCACCGAAGCCAGGGGCCCAGGGCGAGCTTTCTTT.

This sequence joins TRBV7-2 and TRBJ1-5; tentatively, D is TRBD1 (6 bases). There are 15 residues in the CDR3. V was pared by 5 bases and J by 8 bases, with 19 bases between. Per the germline V gene, CDR1 is SGHTA and CDR2 is FQGNSA. CDR3: CASSLSRQASKPQHF. CDR3 in DNA: TGTGCCAGCAGCCTATCCCGACAGGCCTCAAAGCCCCAGCATTTT.

This clonotype was counted a few times. This chain links TRBV29-1 with TRBJ1-2, with D possibly matching TRBD1 (5 bases). CDR1 and CDR2 (germline): SQVTM, ANQGSEA. This CDR3 comprises 15 residues. Deletions cut 6 bases from V and 4 bases from J, with 21 bases between. CDR3 DNA sequence: TGCAGCGTCCATCAGACAGCGAAACTACCCTATGGCTACACCTTC. It specifies CSVHQTAKLPYGYTF.

This clonotype was seen only a few times. J is TRBJ1-1 and V is TRBV27; D is perhaps TRBD1 (5 bases). The CDR3 covers 17 residues. The V end lost 5 bases, the J end lost 4 bases, and 23 bases lay between the germline ends. Germline V gene lookup returns CDR1 MNHEY and CDR2 SMNVEV (reference sequence). The CDR3 loop reads CASSVRVSAADGTEAFF. The CDR3 region has the DNA TGTGCCAGCAGTGTCAGGGTCAGCGCAGCCGACGGCACTGAAGCTTTCTTT.

The chain carries TRBV10-3 and TRBJ2-7; TRBD1 matches at 7 bases. CDR3 length equals 13 residues. Trimming took 11 bases from V and 1 from J; bases not matched to a gene: 8. In germline, CDR1 is ENHRY, CDR2 SYGVKD. CDR3 coding DNA: TGTGCCGCCTCGACAGGGCCGTCCTACGAGCAGTACTTC. Translating gives CAASTGPSYEQYF.

This clonotype was detected only a few times. The V gene is TRBV15, the J gene TRBJ2-6; 8 positions match TRBD1. In germline, CDR1 is LNHNV, CDR2 YYDKDF (reference sequence). The CDR3 loop spans 16 amino acids. Unmatched junction bases numbered 12, after V lost 3 bases and J lost 11 bases. The CDR3 coding sequence is TGTGCCACCAGCAGGAAGTCAGGGGGCAGGAAGGACGTCCTGACTTTC. Translation gives CATSRKSGGRKDVLTF.

The chain uses TRBV5-1 and TRBJ2-5; TRBD1 is a possible D gene (6 bases). V was trimmed by 2 bases and J by 11 bases, leaving 25 bases between them. CDR1 and CDR2 (germline): SGHRS, YFSETQ. The CDR3 length is 16 residues. The CDR3, as DNA: TGCGCCAGCAGCTTCGGTGCTGCCAGGGGCACGGAAGAGCAGTACTTC. Translation gives CASSFGAARGTEEQYF.

Details on this clonotype: A much bigger clone sits one base away, suggesting this may be a read error. The chain links TRBV29-1 to TRBJ2-7; 7 positions match TRBD1. The J call is uncertain, as TRBJ2-4 better fits the DNA end. The germline V gene encodes CDR1 SQVTM and CDR2 ANQGSEA. The CDR3 extends over 12 amino acids. The DNA of the CDR3 is TGCAGCGTTGGAGAACAGGGGAGCATTCAGTACTTC. This sequence encodes CSVGEQGSIQYF.

This chain links TRBV20-1 with TRBJ2-5; perhaps TRBD1 as D (7 bases). CDR1 is DFQATT, CDR2 SNEGSKA, per germline (reference sequence). This CDR3 region has 13 residues. V lost 7 bases to trimming and J lost 1 base, with 13 bases between them. The CDR3 protein is CSVPRGAQETQYF. The CDR3 DNA reads as TGCAGTGTCCCCAGGGGGGCCCAAGAGACCCAGTACTTC.

The rearrangement joins TRBV20-1 to TRBJ1-2; no firm D call. Germline assignment: CDR1 DFQATT and CDR2 SNEGSKA (reference sequence). This CDR3 comprises 11 residues. The V end was cut by 3 bases, the J end by 10 bases, with 12 bases between. CDR3 in amino acids: CSARAREAYTF. CDR3 nucleotide sequence: TGCAGTGCTAGGGCTAGGGAAGCCTACACCTTC.

The chain is built from TRBV28 and TRBJ2-6; D gene uncertain. Germline CDR1 reads MDHEN; CDR2 reads SYDVKM. The CDR3 consists of 17 residues. V was trimmed by 3 bases and J by 0 bases, leaving 12 bases between them. For the CDR3, the DNA is TGTGCCAGCAGTTTTCCCCTCGGGCTCTCTGGGGCCAACGTCCTGACTTTC. Its translation is CASSFPLGLSGANVLTF.

The V and J genes are TRBV10-3 and TRBJ1-2, with D possibly TRBD1 on 5 matching bases. V was clipped by 6 bases and J by 1 base, with 21 bases between them. The germline V gene encodes CDR1 ENHRY and CDR2 SYGVKD. The CDR3 is 17 amino acids. Written as DNA, the CDR3 is TGTGCCATCAGGCCAGCCGGGACCGCCGGCTTTAACTATGGCTACACCTTC. This gives the protein CAIRPAGTAGFNYGYTF.

The gene calls are TRBV4-3 and TRBJ2-3, with 12 bases that match TRBD2. The length of the CDR3 is 21 residues. Germline assignment: CDR1 LGHNA and CDR2 YSLEER. Trimming took 2 bases from V and 2 from J; bases not matched to a gene: 17. CDR3 coding DNA: TGCGCCAGCAGCCAAATGGGACAGACTAGCGGGGGTCTCCGCGACACAGATACGCAGTATTTT. Amino acid sequence: CASSQMGQTSGGLRDTDTQYF.

This chain links TRBV5-1 with TRBJ2-5; D remains ambiguous. CDR3 length: 14 amino acids. The germline V gene has CDR1 SGHRS and CDR2 YFSETQ. V was pared by 4 bases and J by 4 bases, with 14 bases between. CDR3 coding DNA: TGCGCCAGCAGCCCTGTGCAGGTCAGAGAGACCCAGTACTTC. Amino acid sequence: CASSPVQVRETQYF.

As DNA, the CDR3 is TGTGCCAGCAGCTCAACACAGGGGAGGAGAGAAAAACTGTTTTTT. Translating gives CASSSTQGRREKLFF. The gene calls are TRBV12-3 or TRBV12-4 and TRBJ1-4, with TRBD1 identical over 7 bases. The CDR3 has 15 amino acids. Trimming removed 6 bases from V and 8 bases from J; junction bases left unmatched: 12.

This clonotype came up a few times. This chain joins TRBV7-2 and TRBJ2-7; 7 nucleotides match TRBD2. V shed 0 bases, J shed 5 bases, and the junction held 4 bases outside the gene matches. This CDR3 region has 14 residues. Germline V gene sequence: CDR1 SGHTA, CDR2 FQGNSA. CDR3 region: CASSLAGGGNEQYF. CDR3 bases: TGTGCCAGCAGCTTAGCTGGCGGGGGAAACGAGCAGTACTTC.

The chain employs TRBV18 and TRBJ2-1; no definite D call. The CDR3 covers 12 residues. Germline loops: CDR1 KGHSH, CDR2 LQKENI. V was trimmed by 2 bases and J by 9 bases, leaving 8 bases between them. The CDR3 loop is CASSPGEVEQFF. In nucleotides, the CDR3 is TGTGCCAGCTCACCAGGGGAAGTTGAGCAGTTCTTC. The variable domain in full, completed from reference TRBV18 and TRBJ2-1, reads NAGVMQNPRHLVRRRGQEARLRCSPMKGHSHVYWYRQLPEEGLKFMVYLQKENIIDESGMPKERFSAEFPKEGPSILRIQQVVRGDSAAYFCASSPGEVEQFFGPGTRLTVL.